The clone carrying this TCR beta chain turned up a few times. The antigen is undetermined. These data originate in a study of shared clonotypes between healthy human individuals. Amplification in unsorted PBMC replicate PCRs started from 300 ng DNA, which equals about 30,000 T cell genomes. Original handling: Filtering differed because ImmunoSEQ produced junction-only sequences that carried no quality scores. TCRdb's copy holds only in-frame clones and misses some; the assay was immunoSEQ multiplex PCR. For V, J and clone size, that table is used; D and trimming come from the DNA. Of 450,000 to 550,000 clones listed, approximately 85% are singletons. The germline gives CDR1 SGDLS, CDR2 YYNGEE. CDR3 length equals 14 residues. The germline V and J ends were trimmed by 6 bases and 0 bases, with 12 bases remaining between them. Overall study results and limits: The genetic and exposure-history diversity represented was limited by few donors.

J is TRBJ1-1 and V is TRBV9; a weak D match, TRBD1 (5 bases). Sequenced sample: PBMCs. The clonotype comes from a woman aged 40 to 55 in good health. Some clones in this sample may be carry-over from other donors' samples. The CDR3 loop is CASTRDGMNTEAFF. The DNA of the CDR3 is TGTGCCAGCACCCGGGACGGAATGAACACTGAAGCTTTCTTT.